This TCR beta chain was obtained from a study of shared clonotypes between healthy human individuals. The length of the CDR3 is 12 residues. CDR1 is WNHNN and CDR2 is SYGVQD in the germline V gene (reference sequence). Trimming pared 3 bases from V and 4 bases from J, leaving 6 bases between. The table came from immunoSEQ multiplex PCR; TCRdb's copy has only in-frame clones and leaves some out. The sample has millions of clones, 85% to 95% seen once. What was sequenced was naive CD4+ T cells sorted from blood. The sample's subset: CD45RA+ positively selected. This sequence originates from a man younger than 35 in good health. This chain joins TRBV10-1 and TRBJ2-5; the D is unclear. The CDR3 nucleotides are TGCGCCAGCAGTGACGGAAGAGAGACCCAGTACTTC. Translation: CASSDGRETQYF.